This passage covers 16 T cell receptor beta chains from one sample sequenced in a study of shared clonotypes between healthy human individuals. Sequencing used immunoSEQ multiplex PCR; TCRdb keeps in-frame clones, though not all of them. The sample lists a few million clones, approximately 94% seen once, with more than 0.1% in the top ten. The sample comprised naive CD4+ T cells sorted from blood. As for subset: CD45RA+ positively selected. The receptors stem from a man between 18 and 29 years old in good health.

In this sample, this clone turned up once. Here the CDR3 reads CASSRTDGMTSMNEQFF. The DNA for the CDR3 is TGTGCCAGCAGCAGGACGGATGGGATGACTAGTATGAATGAGCAGTTCTTC. The chain links TRBV7-2 to TRBJ2-1, with D perhaps matching TRBD2 (6 bases). The CDR3 is 17 residues long. Trimming left V 5 bases short and J 7 bases short, with 24 bases between. In germline, CDR1 is SGHTA, CDR2 FQGNSA.

This chain uses TRBV10-3 with TRBJ2-7; D not resolved. Trimming cost V 0 bases and J 6 bases, with 18 bases left between them. CDR1 and CDR2 (germline): ENHRY, SYGVKD. This CDR3 contains 16 residues. The CDR3 DNA reads as TGTGCCATCAGTGAGTCGAGTATAGGGAACACCGGCGAGCAGTACTTC. It translates to CAISESSIGNTGEQYF.

This clone is a singleton in its sample. The gene calls are TRBV18 and TRBJ2-7, with 10 bases matching TRBD2. Germline V gene sequence: CDR1 KGHSH, CDR2 LQKENI. The CDR3 is 17 residues long. The trim removed 0 bases at V and 2 bases at J, leaving 7 bases unmatched. The DNA for the CDR3 is TGTGCCAGCTCACCACCGTCGAGCGGGAGGGTTACCTACGAGCAGTACTTC. This encodes CASSPPSSGRVTYEQYF.

A word on this clone: Other DNA sequences in the sample encode the same CDR3. This chain links TRBV5-1 with TRBJ2-3; D could derive from TRBD1 or TRBD2 (6 bases each). V was shortened by 4 bases and J by 0 bases, with 9 bases between the two germline ends. The CDR3 totals 14 residues. In germline, CDR1 is SGHRS, CDR2 YFSETQ. CDR3 in amino acids: CASSTGTSTDTQYF. The CDR3 bases are TGCGCCAGCAGCACAGGGACTAGCACAGATACGCAGTATTTT.

The gene calls are TRBV4-1 and TRBJ1-4; no definite D call. Per germline, CDR1 MGHRA and CDR2 YSYEKL. V was trimmed by 1 base and J by 13 bases, leaving 13 bases between them. This CDR3 has 13 amino acids. The CDR3 sequence is CASSQVPGGSLFF. CDR3 DNA: TGCGCCAGCAGCCAAGTACCGGGCGGCTCACTGTTTTTT.

This chain links TRBV5-8 with TRBJ1-5, with TRBD1 matching 7 bases. The length of the CDR3 is 11 residues. The junction had 5 bases not matched to a gene; V was cut back by 5 bases and J by 12 bases. The germline V gene encodes CDR1 SGHTS and CDR2 YDEGEE. Here the CDR3 DNA reads TGTGCCAGCAGTTTGACAGGGAGCCAGCATTTT. Protein sequence: CASSLTGSQHF.

CDR3 DNA sequence: TGTGCCAGCAGCGAGGCCTACAGGGTATCCCACGAGCAGTACTTC. It is translated as CASSEAYRVSHEQYF. The gene calls are TRBV11-2 and TRBJ2-7; perhaps TRBD1 as D (6 bases). The CDR3 has 15 amino acids. V was clipped by 5 bases and J by 5 bases, with 19 bases between them. Germline V lookup: CDR1 SGHAT, CDR2 FQNNGV.

The gene calls are TRBV2 and TRBJ2-1, with 7 bases matching TRBD1. V shed 3 bases, J shed 7 bases, and the junction held 6 bases outside the gene matches. Germline loops: CDR1 SNHLY, CDR2 FYNNEI. The CDR3 consists of 14 residues. CDR3 nucleotide sequence: TGTGCCAGCAGTGATCGACAGGGTATAAATGAGCAGTTCTTC. It specifies CASSDRQGINEQFF.

V gene TRBV9 combines with J gene TRBJ2-5; D is perhaps TRBD1 or TRBD2 (5 bases each). The CDR3 consists of 15 residues. The V gene's germline CDR1 is SGDLS and CDR2 YYNGEE. V lost 0 bases and J 0 bases, leaving 9 bases between the germline ends. CDR3 sequence (DNA): TGTGCCAGCAGCGTAGGGGACGTGTACCAAGAGACCCAGTACTTC. Its protein is CASSVGDVYQETQYF. The full variable domain, rest sourced from reference TRBV9 and TRBJ2-5, is DSGVTQTPKHLITATGQRVTLRCSPRSGDLSVYWYQQSLDQGLQFLIQYYNGEERAKGNILERFSAQQFPDLHSELNLSSLELGDSALYFCASSVGDVYQETQYFGPGTRLLVL.

V usage is TRBV30 and J usage is TRBJ2-1, with D perhaps being TRBD1 or TRBD2 (5 bases each). Per the germline V gene, CDR1 is GTSNPN and CDR2 is SVGIG (reference sequence). V was pared by 2 bases and J by 10 bases, with 21 bases between. The CDR3 covers 15 residues. In DNA form, the CDR3 reads TGTGCCTGGAGTCCCCCGGCCTCTCCTTGGGGGGAGCAGTTCTTC. This gives the protein CAWSPPASPWGEQFF.

This clone has just a few counts. The CDR3 is CASSLGLSAQEQYF. DNA for the CDR3: TGTGCCAGCAGCTTGGGACTATCCGCCCAGGAGCAGTACTTC. The genes are TRBV7-2 and TRBJ2-7; TRBD2 matches at 7 bases. Germline CDR1 is SGHTA and CDR2 is FQGNSA. This CDR3 region has 14 residues. With V trimmed by 3 bases and J by 7 bases, 9 bases remained unmatched.

This chain connects TRBV11-2 to TRBJ2-7; the match to TRBD2 covers 9 bases. V lost 0 bases to trimming and J lost 0 bases; unmatched junction nucleotides: 3. CDR3 length: 16 amino acids. Germline V gene sequence: CDR1 SGHAT, CDR2 FQNNGV. The CDR3 is CASSLENSGGSYEQYF. The CDR3 DNA reads TGTGCCAGCAGCTTAGAAAATAGCGGGGGCTCCTACGAGCAGTACTTC.

This clone was counted once. The chain combines TRBV6-1 with TRBJ1-1; no clear D. V was trimmed by 7 bases and J by 6 bases, leaving 6 bases between them. In germline, CDR1 is MNHNS, CDR2 SASEGT. The CDR3 is 10 amino acids. CDR3 DNA: TGTGCCAGCAAGTCCGCTGAAGCTTTCTTT. This codes for CASKSAEAFF.

In its sample, this clone was seen once. The chain couples TRBV25-1 to TRBJ2-2; TRBD1 is a possible D gene (6 bases). CDR1 MGHDK and CDR2 SYGVNS come from the germline V gene. This CDR3 is 15 amino acids long. The V gene lost 4 bases and the J gene lost 0 bases, with 9 bases spanning the gap. CDR3 coding DNA: TGTGCCAGCAGTGGCCAGGGGTCGAACACCGGGGAGCTGTTTTTT. It yields the protein CASSGQGSNTGELFF.

V is TRBV6-5 and J is TRBJ2-1; 9 bases are shared with TRBD2. V gave up 2 bases and J gave up 2 bases; unmatched junction bases: 1. CDR3 length equals 15 residues. The germline V gene has CDR1 MNHEY and CDR2 SVGAGI. The CDR3 nucleotides read TGTGCCAGCAGTTACGGCGGGAGGGCCTACAATGAGCAGTTCTTC. Residues: CASSYGGRAYNEQFF.

The rearrangement uses TRBV30 and TRBJ1-2; D unclear. The germline V and J ends were trimmed by 3 bases and 0 bases, with 8 bases remaining between them. Germline CDR1 is GTSNPN and CDR2 is SVGIG (reference sequence). The CDR3 runs 13 residues. CDR3: CAWSPDSNYGYTF. For the CDR3, the DNA is TGTGCCTGGAGCCCGGATTCTAACTATGGCTACACCTTC. The variable domain in full, with the rest retrieved from reference TRBV30 and TRBJ1-2, is SQTIHQWPATLVQPVGSPLSLECTVEGTSNPNLYWYRQAAGRGLQLLFYSVGIGQISSEVPQNLSASRPQDRQFILSSKKLLLSDSGFYLCAWSPDSNYGYTFGSGTRLTVV.